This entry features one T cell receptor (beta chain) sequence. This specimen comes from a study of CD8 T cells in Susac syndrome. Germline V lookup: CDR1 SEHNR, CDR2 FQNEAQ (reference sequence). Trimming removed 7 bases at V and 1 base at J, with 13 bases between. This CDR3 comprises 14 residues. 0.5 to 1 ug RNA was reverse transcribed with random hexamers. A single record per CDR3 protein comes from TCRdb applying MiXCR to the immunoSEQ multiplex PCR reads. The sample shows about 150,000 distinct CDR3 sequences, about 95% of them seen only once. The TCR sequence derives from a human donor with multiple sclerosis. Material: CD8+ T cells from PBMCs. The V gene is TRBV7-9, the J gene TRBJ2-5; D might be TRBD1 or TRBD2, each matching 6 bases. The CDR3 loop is CASTPGGLQETQYF. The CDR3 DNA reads TGTGCCAGCACCCCCGGGGGCCTCCAAGAGACCCAGTACTTC.